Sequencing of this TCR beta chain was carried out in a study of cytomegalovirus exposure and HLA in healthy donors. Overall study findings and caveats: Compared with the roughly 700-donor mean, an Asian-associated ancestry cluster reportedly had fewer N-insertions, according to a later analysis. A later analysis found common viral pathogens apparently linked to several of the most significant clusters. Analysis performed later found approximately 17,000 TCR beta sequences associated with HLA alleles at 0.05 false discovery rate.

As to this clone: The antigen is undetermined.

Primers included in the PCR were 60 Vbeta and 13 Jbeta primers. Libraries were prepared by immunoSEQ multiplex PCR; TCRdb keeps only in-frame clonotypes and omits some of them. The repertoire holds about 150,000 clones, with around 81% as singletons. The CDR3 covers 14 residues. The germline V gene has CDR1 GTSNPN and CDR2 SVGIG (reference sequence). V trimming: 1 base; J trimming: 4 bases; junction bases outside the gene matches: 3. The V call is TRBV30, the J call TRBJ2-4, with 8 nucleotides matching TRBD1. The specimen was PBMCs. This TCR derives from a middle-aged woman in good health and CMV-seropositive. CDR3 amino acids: CAWSGQGKKNIQYF. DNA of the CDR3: TGTGCCTGGAGTGGACAGGGGAAAAAAAACATTCAGTACTTC.